The 32 T cell receptor beta chains below come from one sample, sequenced in a study of T cell responses to AZD1222 COVID-19 vaccine. The table came from immunoSEQ multiplex PCR; TCRdb's copy has only in-frame clones and leaves some out. The profile covers about 270,000 clones, with roughly 93% appearing a single time and around 0.57% taken by the ten largest. The sample in question was peripheral blood, obtained 28 days after the second AZD1222 dose. These receptors were taken from an adult who received the AZD1222 COVID-19 vaccine.

The chain is built from TRBV19 and TRBJ1-1; maybe TRBD1 (6 bases). The CDR3 runs 14 residues. Germline CDR1 reads LNHDA; CDR2 reads SQIVND (reference sequence). Trimming left V 3 bases short and J 3 bases short, with 11 bases between. The CDR3 bases are TGTGCCAGTAGTATCCTGGGGGCGGACACTGAAGCTTTCTTT. It encodes CASSILGADTEAFF.

In its sample, this clone was seen once. This chain connects TRBV7-8 to TRBJ2-3; 9 bases match TRBD2. There are 16 residues in the CDR3. Germline lookup yields CDR1 SGHVS and CDR2 FQNEAQ. V dropped 1 base and J dropped 6; count of bases not matched to a gene: 8. CDR3 sequence reads: CASSLVGGRARDTQYF. CDR3 nucleotides: TGTGCCAGCAGCTTAGTAGGCGGGAGGGCCCGCGATACGCAGTATTTT.

This chain joins TRBV7-9 and TRBJ1-2, with 7 bases that match TRBD1. The CDR3 consists of 14 residues. J gave up 7 bases and V 6 bases, and 11 bases lay outside the gene matches. CDR1 is SEHNR and CDR2 is FQNEAQ in the germline V gene (reference sequence). CDR3: CASRSDREASGYTF. The CDR3 coding sequence is TGTGCCAGCAGGTCTGACAGGGAGGCGTCTGGCTACACCTTC.

In its sample, this clone was seen once. The CDR3 DNA is TGTGCCAGCAGCCACCTAGCGAAAACCTCCCGGGAGCAGTTCTTC. Protein: CASSHLAKTSREQFF. This sequence joins TRBV6-2 or TRBV6-3 and TRBJ2-1; tentatively, D is TRBD2 (6 bases). The CDR3 is made up of 15 amino acids. V lost 6 bases, J lost 10 bases, and 22 bases lay in between. Germline V lookup: CDR1 MNHEY, CDR2 SVGEGT.

The V gene is TRBV7-2, the J gene TRBJ2-3; TRBD2 is a possible D gene (5 bases). Germline CDR1 is SGHTA and CDR2 is FQGNSA. V was pared by 3 bases and J by 4 bases, with 17 bases between. The CDR3 extends over 16 amino acids. CDR3 in DNA: TGTGCCAGCAGCTTCAAGCGGTCCGGATCTGCAGATACGCAGTATTTT. It yields the protein CASSFKRSGSADTQYF.

The V gene is TRBV9, the J gene TRBJ2-7; no clear D. V shed 2 bases and J shed 0 bases, with 0 bases lying between them. The germline V gene encodes CDR1 SGDLS and CDR2 YYNGEE. This CDR3 region has 11 residues. The CDR3 sequence is CASSVSYEQYF. Here the CDR3 DNA reads TGTGCCAGCAGCGTCTCCTACGAGCAGTACTTC.

V and J are TRBV15 and TRBJ1-3; D is ambiguous. Germline values: CDR1 LNHNV, CDR2 YYDKDF (reference sequence). Deletions cut 5 bases from V and 4 bases from J, with 6 bases between. This CDR3 contains 12 residues. The DNA of the CDR3 is TGTGCCACCAGCGCAGCGGGAAACACCATATATTTT. Its translation: CATSAAGNTIYF.

This clone was seen once. The chain carries TRBV11-1 and TRBJ2-5; a possible D gene is TRBD2 (7 bases). Trimming removed 5 bases at V and 5 bases at J, with 18 bases between. Germline assignment: CDR1 SGHAT and CDR2 FQDESV (reference sequence). The CDR3 is 15 residues long. DNA of the CDR3: TGTGCCAGCAGCCCGGACCGGGGGAGGGGGGAGACCCAGTACTTC. Amino acids: CASSPDRGRGETQYF.

V gene TRBV4-1 combines with J gene TRBJ2-7; D ambiguous. The CDR3 has 14 amino acids. The germline V gene encodes CDR1 MGHRA and CDR2 YSYEKL. The germline V and J ends were trimmed by 1 base and 2 bases, with 9 bases remaining between them. CDR3 bases: TGCGCCAGCAGCCAAGGGGTTGGCCCCTACGAGCAGTACTTC. This encodes CASSQGVGPYEQYF.

The genes are TRBV11-2 and TRBJ2-2, with D unclear. Germline assignment: CDR1 SGHAT and CDR2 FQNNGV. The CDR3 is 12 amino acids. Trimming removed 1 base at V and 7 bases at J, with 4 bases between. The CDR3 loop is CASSLGDGELFF. Here the CDR3 DNA reads TGTGCCAGCAGCTTAGGGGACGGGGAGCTGTTTTTT.

The rearrangement joins TRBV5-1 to TRBJ2-7; 10 bases line up with TRBD2. CDR3 length equals 15 residues. Germline CDR1 and CDR2: SGHRS and YFSETQ. Losses at the gene ends were 0 bases for V and 6 bases for J; bases not matched to a gene: 6. In nucleotides, the CDR3 is TGCGCCAGCAGCTTGGACCTAGCGGGAGTTGGCGAGCAGTACTTC. It specifies CASSLDLAGVGEQYF.

The chain carries TRBV6-5 and TRBJ1-1; TRBD1 matches at 7 bases. CDR1 is MNHEY, CDR2 SVGAGI, per germline. CDR3 length: 14 amino acids. After removal of 2 bases from V and 4 bases from J, the junction contained 4 bases not matched to a gene. The CDR3 is CASSYGGGVTEAFF. The CDR3 bases are TGTGCCAGCAGTTACGGAGGGGGCGTCACTGAAGCTTTCTTT.

V is TRBV14 and J is TRBJ1-1; D may be TRBD1 (6 bases). The CDR3 spans 13 residues. V was clipped by 0 bases and J by 8 bases, with 10 bases between them. Germline CDR1 reads SGHDN; CDR2 reads FVKESK. Here the CDR3 DNA reads TGTGCCAGCAGCCAAGAACGCGGGACAGAAGCTTTCTTT. This sequence encodes CASSQERGTEAFF.

This chain links TRBV28 with TRBJ2-1; maybe TRBD2 (6 bases). Between the trimmed V and J ends, which lost 5 bases and 7 bases, there was a span of 12 bases. Germline-derived CDR1 and CDR2 are MDHEN and SYDVKM. CDR3 length: 13 residues. The CDR3 bases are TGTGCCAGCAGTCCCCCGGGGGAGAATGAGCAGTTCTTC. Translated, it gives CASSPPGENEQFF.

The DNA for the CDR3 is TGTGCCAGCAGTGAATCGGCCCTCTACGAGCAGTACTTC. Protein sequence: CASSESALYEQYF. V is TRBV2 and J is TRBJ2-7; D remains ambiguous. The CDR3 runs 13 residues. CDR1 and CDR2 (germline): SNHLY, FYNNEI. V was trimmed by 2 bases and J by 3 bases, leaving 8 bases between them.

Points on this clone: Because the CDR3's place on the DNA is in doubt, the DNA is left out and the CDR3 is given as listed by TCRdb. The rearrangement uses TRBV6-5 and TRBJ2-3. The CDR3 length is 14 residues, termini included. Germline V lookup: CDR1 MNHEY, CDR2 SVGAGI. The CDR3 spells CASSSSWGTDTQYF.

This clone was seen only once. This chain links TRBV18 with TRBJ1-2, with 8 bases matching TRBD1. CDR1 is KGHSH, CDR2 LQKENI, per germline. The V segment lost 5 bases and the J segment 4 bases; nucleotides outside the gene matches: 3. This CDR3 has 13 residues. The CDR3 spells CASSEQGGYGYTF. The CDR3 coding sequence is TGTGCCAGCTCAGAACAGGGGGGCTATGGCTACACCTTC.

The CDR3 nucleotides are TGTGCCAGCAGCTTAAGCTCAGGGGAGACCCAGTACTTC. Its translation: CASSLSSGETQYF. The chain recombines TRBV12-3 or TRBV12-4 with TRBJ2-5; weak D call: TRBD1 (5 bases). V was cut by 6 bases and J by 5 bases, with 13 bases left in between. The CDR3 extends over 13 amino acids.

The rearrangement uses TRBV7-2 and TRBJ2-7, with 9 bases matching TRBD1. V dropped 4 bases and J dropped 2; count of bases not matched to a gene: 3. This CDR3 has 14 amino acids. Germline V gene sequence: CDR1 SGHTA, CDR2 FQGNSA. The CDR3, as DNA: TGTGCCAGCAGCTCCGGACAGGGGACCTACGAGCAGTACTTC. Translation gives CASSSGQGTYEQYF.

This chain uses TRBV19 with TRBJ1-1; 8 positions match TRBD1. The CDR3 loop spans 13 amino acids. In germline, CDR1 is LNHDA, CDR2 SQIVND (reference sequence). The ends lost 5 bases at V and 5 bases at J; junction bases unmatched: 4. The CDR3 reads CASSSNRGTEAFF. CDR3 in DNA: TGTGCCAGTAGTTCCAACAGGGGGACTGAAGCTTTCTTT.

V gene TRBV27 combines with J gene TRBJ2-1; no clear D. CDR1 and CDR2 from the germline V gene are MNHEY and SMNVEV (reference sequence). CDR3 size: 14 residues. With 6 bases removed from V and 6 bases from J, the gap between germline ends came to 15 bases. The CDR3, as DNA: TGTGCCAGCAGGTCCGGATTCCCGGGCAATGAGCAGTTCTTC. It encodes CASRSGFPGNEQFF.

This chain connects TRBV7-2 to TRBJ2-2; 12 bases align to TRBD2. Losses at the gene ends were 1 base for V and 6 bases for J; bases not matched to a gene: 3. This CDR3 is built from 16 residues. In germline, CDR1 is SGHTA, CDR2 FQGNSA. The CDR3 coding sequence is TGTGCCAGCAGCTTAGTTCTAGCGGGAGGGGCCGGGGAGCTGTTTTTT. It yields the protein CASSLVLAGGAGELFF.

This chain links TRBV3-1 (or the pseudogene TRBV3-2) with TRBJ2-5, with 8 bases lining up with TRBD2. V shed 2 bases and J 4 bases; nucleotides not matched to a gene: 6. This CDR3 contains 15 residues. Germline loops: CDR1 LGHDT, CDR2 YNNKEL (reference sequence). For the CDR3, the DNA is TGTGCCAGCAGCCAAAGCGGGGGAGTCCGAGAGACCCAGTACTTC. It is translated as CASSQSGGVRETQYF.

The rearrangement joins TRBV2 to TRBJ2-7; no clear D gene. Trimming removed 7 bases at V and 0 bases at J, with 19 bases between. The CDR3 runs to 16 residues. Germline CDR1 SNHLY, CDR2 FYNNEI. The CDR3 bases are TGTGCCAGCACCCTAATTCCCCCCGGAATCTCCTACGAGCAGTACTTC. This translates into CASTLIPPGISYEQYF.

This sequence joins TRBV3-1 (or the pseudogene TRBV3-2) and TRBJ2-5; perhaps D is TRBD1 or TRBD2 (5 bases each). Germline values: CDR1 LGHDT, CDR2 YNNKEL (reference sequence). This CDR3 has 11 amino acids. The ends were cut back, 3 bases at V and 7 bases at J, with 6 bases in the middle. The DNA of the CDR3 is TGTGCCAGCAGCCAGGGGGTGACCCAGTACTTC. Protein product: CASSQGVTQYF.

The rearrangement joins TRBV7-3 to TRBJ2-1; D is tentatively TRBD1 or TRBD2 (5 bases each). Trimming stripped 2 bases from V and 8 bases from J, with 25 bases between. The CDR3 contains 18 residues. CDR1 SGHTA and CDR2 FQGTGA come from the germline V gene. In nucleotides, the CDR3 is TGTGCCAGCAGCTTACGGTTTTCCAACTACGGGACGATGGATGAGCAGTTCTTC. It yields the protein CASSLRFSNYGTMDEQFF.

The genes are TRBV11-2 and TRBJ2-3; 9 bases align to TRBD2. The germline V gene encodes CDR1 SGHAT and CDR2 FQNNGV. V lost 3 bases, J lost 2 bases, and 3 bases stayed unmatched. This CDR3 spans 15 amino acids. CDR3 coding DNA: TGTGCCAGCAGCTTCAGCGGGGGGTACACAGATACGCAGTATTTT. Protein product: CASSFSGGYTDTQYF.

V gene TRBV10-3 combines with J gene TRBJ1-6; unclear D gene. This CDR3 spans 15 amino acids. In germline, CDR1 is ENHRY, CDR2 SYGVKD. The V gene lost 6 bases and the J gene lost 0 bases, with 9 bases spanning the gap. The CDR3 DNA reads TGTGCCATCAGCTCGGGAAGCTCCTATAATTCACCCCTCCACTTT. Amino acid sequence: CAISSGSSYNSPLHF.

This rearrangement joins TRBV5-4 to TRBJ2-7; 9 nucleotides align to TRBD1. V lost 1 base and J lost 4; bases outside the gene matches: 6. The CDR3 consists of 15 residues. CDR1 and CDR2 (germline): SGHNT, YYREEE (reference sequence). In DNA, the CDR3 is TGTGCCAGCAGCTTGTCGGGACAGGGACGGTACGAGCAGTACTTC. As protein: CASSLSGQGRYEQYF.

The genes are TRBV7-3 and TRBJ2-2; D is ambiguous. Trimming pared 4 bases from V and 6 bases from J, leaving 3 bases between. The CDR3 extends over 11 amino acids. Germline V lookup: CDR1 SGHTA, CDR2 FQGTGA. The CDR3 is CASSSSGELFF. The DNA for the CDR3 is TGTGCCAGCAGCTCTTCCGGGGAGCTGTTTTTT.

The genes are TRBV28 and TRBJ2-7; 7 positions agree with TRBD2. Unmatched junction bases numbered 9, after V lost 4 bases and J lost 0 bases. This CDR3 is built from 16 residues. CDR1 and CDR2 from the germline V gene are MDHEN and SYDVKM. CDR3 loop: CASSWDLAGRSYEQYF. The DNA for the CDR3 is TGTGCCAGCAGTTGGGATTTAGCGGGCCGCTCCTACGAGCAGTACTTC.

The chain employs TRBV6-1 and TRBJ1-6, with D unresolved. The V end was cut by 2 bases, the J end by 7 bases, with 9 bases between. CDR1 and CDR2 (germline): MNHNS, SASEGT. The CDR3 extends over 14 amino acids. For the CDR3, the DNA is TGTGCCAGCAGTGAATGGGTCGGGAATTCACCCCTCCACTTT. It encodes CASSEWVGNSPLHF.